The present T cell receptor beta chain was sequenced within a study of control samples from healthy donors and cancer patients. Measured with immunoSEQ multiplex PCR; TCRdb has only the in-frame clones, and not every one. The data hold about 80,000 clones, with nearly 90% observed a single time. With respect to this clone: Compared with germline, one end of the junction differs, possibly owing to a read error.

Germline V CDR1 and CDR2: SSHAT, FNYEAQ (reference sequence). The CDR3 consists of 17 residues. This chain uses TRBV7-7 with TRBJ2-2; D possibly uses TRBD1 or TRBD2 (5 bases each). The sequence was collected from a man aged 50 or older in good health. Sequencing was done on a sample of blood. CDR3 residues: CASSLGPGTVNTGELFF. In nucleotides, the CDR3 is TGTGCTAGCAGCTTAGGTCCTGGGACGGTGAACACCGGGGAGCTGTTTTTT.